A single sample gave rise to the 22 T cell receptor beta chains below, sequenced in a study of human T cells and chemical hapten exposure. Whole blood, unfractionated, served as the material for total RNA extraction. TCRdb ran MiXCR on the 5' RACE reads and lists one entry per CDR3 protein. The table lists 100,000 to 120,000 distinct CDR3 sequences, approximately 19% of them singletons. The source of these receptors is a human donor in good health.

This clonotype turned up a few times. The chain recombines TRBV5-1 with TRBJ1-1, with a weak D call TRBD1 (6 bases). Germline lookup yields CDR1 SGHRS and CDR2 YFSETQ. CDR3 length equals 16 residues. V lost 1 base and J lost 1, with 14 bases in between. CDR3 sequence: CASSLHLRGQNTEAFF. The CDR3, as DNA: TGCGCCAGCAGCTTGCACCTTCGGGGACAGAACACTGAAGCTTTCTTT.

This clonotype appeared once. This sequence joins TRBV20-1 and TRBJ2-1; TRBD2 matches 8 bases. Germline V gene lookup returns CDR1 DFQATT and CDR2 SNEGSKA (reference sequence). Trimming took 1 base from V and 5 from J; bases not matched to a gene: 7. This CDR3 region has 15 residues. CDR3 bases: TGCAGTGCTAGAGCGGGAGGGCCGAGAAACAATGAGCAGTTCTTC. This encodes CSARAGGPRNNEQFF.

CDR3 nucleotides: TGTGCCAGCAGTCGGACTAGCGGGAGGGCCTACGAGCAGTACTTC. Protein sequence: CASSRTSGRAYEQYF. V usage is TRBV28 and J usage is TRBJ2-7; 15 bases match TRBD2. The J segment lost 2 bases and the V segment lost 5 bases, leaving 1 base of the junction unmatched. CDR1 is MDHEN and CDR2 is SYDVKM in the germline V gene. This CDR3 has 15 residues.

In its sample, this clonotype was seen many times. The chain's CDR3 is CASSFGSYGYTF. The CDR3 DNA is TGTGCCAGCAGTTTCGGATCATATGGCTACACCTTC. J is TRBJ1-2 and V is TRBV6-5; D uncertain. Trimming stripped 4 bases from V and 5 bases from J, with 8 bases between. The CDR3 length is 12 residues. From germline, CDR1 is MNHEY and CDR2 SVGAGI.

This clonotype appeared a few times. The gene calls are TRBV12-3 or TRBV12-4 and TRBJ2-2; no firm D call. Trimming shortened V by 3 bases and J by 4 bases, and 9 bases separated the two germline ends. CDR3 length: 14 amino acids. CDR3 coding DNA: TGTGCCAGCAGTTTCGGGTTGGGCACCGGGGAGCTGTTTTTT. Translating gives CASSFGLGTGELFF.

The rearrangement uses TRBV10-3 and TRBJ1-1, with D perhaps matching TRBD1 (5 bases). Germline CDR1 and CDR2: ENHRY and SYGVKD. This CDR3 is 13 amino acids long. Trimming removed 6 bases from V and 4 bases from J, with 12 bases in between. CDR3 region: CAIREEGSTEAFF. DNA for the CDR3: TGTGCCATCAGGGAGGAGGGGAGCACTGAAGCTTTCTTT.

The V and J genes are TRBV18 and TRBJ1-3; the D is unclear. The CDR3 length is 16 residues. Germline loops: CDR1 KGHSH, CDR2 LQKENI. The V end was cut by 4 bases, the J end by 0 bases, with 13 bases between. As DNA, the CDR3 is TGTGCCAGCTCACGCTCCCCCGTACGCTCTGGAAACACCATATATTTT. Amino acids: CASSRSPVRSGNTIYF. Based on the CDR3 plus reference TRBV18 and TRBJ1-3, the full variable domain is NAGVMQNPRHLVRRRGQEARLRCSPMKGHSHVYWYRQLPEEGLKFMVYLQKENIIDESGMPKERFSAEFPKEGPSILRIQQVVRGDSAAYFCASSRSPVRSGNTIYFGEGSWLTVV.

The rearrangement uses TRBV6-5 and TRBJ2-5; a possible D gene is TRBD2 (6 bases). Trimming took 6 bases from V and 4 from J, leaving 18 bases between them. This CDR3 region has 15 residues. Germline V gene lookup returns CDR1 MNHEY and CDR2 SVGAGI. CDR3 DNA sequence: TGTGCCAGCAGAATGGTTCGGGGGATAGGAGAGACCCAGTACTTC. Translating it yields CASRMVRGIGETQYF.

This clonotype was counted a few times. This chain links TRBV25-1 with TRBJ2-7, with TRBD2 matching 7 bases. J gave up 6 bases and V 4 bases, and 9 bases lay outside the gene matches. Germline-derived CDR1 and CDR2 are MGHDK and SYGVNS. The CDR3 spans 14 residues. The CDR3 DNA follows: TGTGCCAGCAGTGGAATCGCCCCGGGGGGCGAGCAGTACTTC. It encodes CASSGIAPGGEQYF.

The sample holds a few counts of this clonotype. The rearrangement links TRBV7-8 to TRBJ2-5, with no clear D. Trimming took 4 bases from V and 1 from J, leaving 16 bases between them. The CDR3 sequence is 16 residues long. Germline loops: CDR1 SGHVS, CDR2 FQNEAQ. The CDR3 is CASSSRTGVLQETQYF. The CDR3 DNA sequence: TGTGCCAGCAGCTCCCGGACGGGCGTACTCCAAGAGACCCAGTACTTC.

This clonotype appeared a few times. The chain uses TRBV7-2 and TRBJ2-2; no firm D call. With 5 bases removed from V and 7 bases from J, the gap between germline ends came to 11 bases. The CDR3 covers 13 residues. Germline V gene lookup returns CDR1 SGHTA and CDR2 FQGNSA. In DNA form, the CDR3 reads TGTGCCAGCAGCCGGAAGACGGGCGGGGAGCTGTTTTTT. Residues: CASSRKTGGELFF. Filled out from reference TRBV7-2 and TRBJ2-2, the complete variable domain reads GAGVSQSPSNKVTEKGKDVELRCDPISGHTALYWYRQSLGQGLEFLIYFQGNSAPDKSGLPSDRFSAERTGGSVSTLTIQRTQQEDSAVYLCASSRKTGGELFFGEGSRLTVL.

J is TRBJ1-3 and V is TRBV4-1; unclear D gene. The germline CDR1 and CDR2 sequences are MGHRA and YSYEKL. This CDR3 spans 15 amino acids. V lost 0 bases and J lost 0, with 6 bases in between. The CDR3 loop reads CASSQEPVSGNTIYF. The CDR3, as DNA: TGCGCCAGCAGCCAAGAACCGGTCTCTGGAAACACCATATATTTT.

This clonotype was seen more than once but under ten times. In nucleotides, the CDR3 is TGTGCCACCAGCCTTCGACCCCAGGCGGATGAAAAACTGTTTTTT. Residues: CATSLRPQADEKLFF. This chain connects TRBV15 to TRBJ1-4; D is unclear. Germline CDR1 and CDR2: LNHNV and YYDKDF (reference sequence). Trimming took off 5 bases at V and 6 bases at J, with 16 bases between the two ends. This CDR3 region has 15 residues.

The V gene is TRBV11-2, the J gene TRBJ2-1, with 11 bases aligning to TRBD2. The CDR3 is 18 residues long. Per germline, CDR1 SGHAT and CDR2 FQNNGV. After removal of 2 bases from V and 10 bases from J, the junction contained 16 bases not matched to a gene. The CDR3 DNA reads as TGTGCCAGCAGCTTAAAAGGCTCGGGACTAGCGGATCCGAGGGAGCAGTTCTTC. Translation: CASSLKGSGLADPREQFF.

This clonotype was seen a single time. The rearrangement joins TRBV29-1 to TRBJ1-2; possible D gene TRBD1, 6 bases. The germline CDR1 and CDR2 sequences are SQVTM and ANQGSEA. This CDR3 has 11 amino acids. V was pared by 5 bases and J by 8 bases, with 12 bases between. CDR3 sequence (DNA): TGCAGCGTTACACAGGGTGAGGGCTACACCTTC. This sequence encodes CSVTQGEGYTF. Supplemented by reference TRBV29-1 and TRBJ1-2, the full variable domain reads SAVISQKPSRDICQRGTSLTIQCQVDSQVTMMFWYRQQPGQSLTLIATANQGSEATYESGFVIDKFPISRPNLTFSTLTVSNMSPEDSSIYLCSVTQGEGYTFGSGTRLTVV.

This sequence joins TRBV5-1 and TRBJ2-7; D ambiguous. The CDR3 has 15 amino acids. CDR1 SGHRS and CDR2 YFSETQ come from the germline V gene. Trimming pared 4 bases from V and 2 bases from J, leaving 16 bases between. CDR3 residues: CASSVSLGNTYEQYF. The CDR3 nucleotides read TGCGCCAGCAGCGTGAGCTTAGGGAACACCTACGAGCAGTACTTC.

In its sample, this clonotype was seen a few times. This rearrangement joins TRBV29-1 to TRBJ1-2; maybe TRBD1 (5 bases). Germline assignment: CDR1 SQVTM and CDR2 ANQGSEA. Trimming took 0 bases from V and 14 from J, leaving 16 bases between them. CDR3 length: 12 residues. The CDR3: CSVEDRNGGWTF. DNA for the CDR3: TGCAGCGTTGAAGATCGTAATGGGGGTTGGACCTTC. Using reference TRBV29-1 and TRBJ1-2 for the parts outside the CDR3, the full variable domain is SAVISQKPSRDICQRGTSLTIQCQVDSQVTMMFWYRQQPGQSLTLIATANQGSEATYESGFVIDKFPISRPNLTFSTLTVSNMSPEDSSIYLCSVEDRNGGWTFGSGTRLTVV.

This clonotype was observed a handful of times. The chain links TRBV4-1 to TRBJ1-2; no firm D call. Trimming removed 0 bases from V and 2 bases from J, with 13 bases in between. Per the germline V gene, CDR1 is MGHRA and CDR2 is YSYEKL. This CDR3 has 16 amino acids. The CDR3 region has the DNA TGCGCCAGCAGCCAAGAGGCGAGACGGCCGAACTATGGCTACACCTTC. Encoded protein: CASSQEARRPNYGYTF.

The chain employs TRBV7-8 and TRBJ1-3; D unresolved. The CDR3 is 14 amino acids. Germline CDR1 and CDR2: SGHVS and FQNEAQ. V gave up 1 base and J gave up 2 bases, with 6 bases separating them. DNA of the CDR3: TGTGCCAGCAGCTTAGGGCCAGCTGGAAACACCATATATTTT. Translation: CASSLGPAGNTIYF.

This clonotype was picked up a small number of times. The V call is TRBV3-1, the J call TRBJ2-3, with D perhaps being TRBD1 or TRBD2 (5 bases each). Trimming stripped 0 bases from V and 5 bases from J, with 15 bases between. This CDR3 region has 16 residues. Per the germline V gene, CDR1 is LGHDT and CDR2 is YNNKEL (reference sequence). In DNA, the CDR3 is TGTGCCAGCAGCCAAGAGGTGGGGCGAGGGGTAGATACGCAGTATTTT. It yields the protein CASSQEVGRGVDTQYF.

This clonotype showed up just a few times. The rearrangement links TRBV3-1 to TRBJ1-2, with D perhaps matching TRBD1 (6 bases). CDR1 and CDR2 (germline): LGHDT, YNNKEL (reference sequence). With 1 base removed from V and 2 bases from J, the gap between germline ends came to 11 bases. The CDR3 sequence is 15 residues long. The chain's CDR3 is CASSQATGKNYGYTF. CDR3 coding DNA: TGTGCCAGCAGCCAAGCCACAGGGAAAAACTATGGCTACACCTTC.

This clonotype was found a few times. V usage is TRBV7-2 and J usage is TRBJ2-1; 12 positions match TRBD2. V lost 4 bases, J lost 9 bases, and 7 bases stayed unmatched. This CDR3 has 15 residues. From germline, CDR1 is SGHTA and CDR2 FQGNSA. The CDR3, as DNA: TGTGCCAGCAGCTCCCTAGCGGGAGGGTCGAGTGAGCAGTTCTTC. Translated, it gives CASSSLAGGSSEQFF.